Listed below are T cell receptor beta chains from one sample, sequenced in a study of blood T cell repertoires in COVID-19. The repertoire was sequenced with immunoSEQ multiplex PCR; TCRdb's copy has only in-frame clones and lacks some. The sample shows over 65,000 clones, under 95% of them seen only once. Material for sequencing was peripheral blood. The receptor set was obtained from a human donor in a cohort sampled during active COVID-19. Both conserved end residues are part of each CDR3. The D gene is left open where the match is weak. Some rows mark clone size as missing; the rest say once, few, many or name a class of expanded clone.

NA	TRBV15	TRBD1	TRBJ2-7	CATSRGKGQGMREQYF	TGTGCCACCAGCAGGGGGAAGGGACAGGGGATGCGGGAGCAGTACTTC
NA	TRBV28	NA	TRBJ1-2	CASIPGANYGYTF	TGTGCCAGCATTCCAGGGGCAAACTATGGCTACACCTTC
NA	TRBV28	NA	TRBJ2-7	CASSFTSGAYEQYF	TGTGCCAGCAGTTTTACTAGTGGTGCCTACGAGCAGTACTTC
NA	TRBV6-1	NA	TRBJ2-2	CASSEISDTGELFF	TGTGCCAGCAGTGAAATCTCCGACACCGGGGAGCTGTTTTTT
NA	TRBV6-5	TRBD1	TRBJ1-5	CASSLPGQGGQPQHF	TGTGCCAGCAGTTTACCGGGACAGGGTGGACAGCCCCAGCATTTT
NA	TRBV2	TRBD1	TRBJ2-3	CASSETGNTDTQYF	TGTGCCAGCAGTGAGACAGGGAACACAGATACGCAGTATTTT
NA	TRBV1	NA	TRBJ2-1	CTSSQGGGLAGYNEQFF	TGCACCAGCAGCCAAGGCGGGGGACTAGCGGGATACAATGAGCAGTTCTTC
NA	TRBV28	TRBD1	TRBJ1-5	CASSLGGKQPQHF	TGTGCCAGCAGTCTAGGGGGCAAACAGCCCCAGCATTTT
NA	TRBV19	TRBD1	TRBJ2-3	CASRDRGTDTQYF	TGTGCCAGTCGGGACAGGGGAACAGATACGCAGTATTTT
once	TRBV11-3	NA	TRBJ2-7	CASSLEGSSYEQYF	TGTGCCAGCAGCTTAGAGGGGAGCTCCTACGAGCAGTACTTC
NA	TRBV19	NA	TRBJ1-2	CASSMTGPSSGYTF	TGTGCCAGTAGTATGACAGGCCCGTCGAGTGGCTACACCTTC
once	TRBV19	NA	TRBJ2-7	CASSMGPADYEQYF	TGTGCCAGTAGTATGGGGCCCGCCGACTACGAGCAGTACTTC
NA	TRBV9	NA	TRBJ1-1	CASSEKAGATEAFF	TGTGCCAGCAGCGAGAAGGCAGGTGCTACTGAAGCTTTCTTT
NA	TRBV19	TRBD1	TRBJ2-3	CASSSFQTGTDTQYF	TGTGCCAGTAGTTCTTTCCAGACAGGGACAGATACGCAGTATTTT
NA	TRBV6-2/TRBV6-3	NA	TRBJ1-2	CASSEGAYGYTF	TGTGCCAGCAGTGAGGGCGCTTATGGCTACACCTTC
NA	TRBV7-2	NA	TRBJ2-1	CASSLAGAYNEQFF	TGTGCCAGCAGCTTAGCGGGAGCCTACAATGAGCAGTTCTTC
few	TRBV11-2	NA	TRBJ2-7	CASSLGPAGHEQYF	TGTGCCAGCAGCTTGGGGCCGGCAGGGCACGAGCAGTACTTC
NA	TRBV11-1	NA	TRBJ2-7	CASSSHQGYEQYF	TGTGCCAGCAGCTCCCACCAGGGTTACGAGCAGTACTTC
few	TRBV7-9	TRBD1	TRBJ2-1	CASSFFGTGGYNEQFF	TGTGCCAGCAGCTTTTTTGGGACAGGGGGCTACAATGAGCAGTTCTTC
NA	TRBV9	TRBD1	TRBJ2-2	CASSAIGQGKAGELFF	TGTGCCAGCAGCGCCATCGGACAGGGGAAGGCCGGGGAGCTGTTTTTT
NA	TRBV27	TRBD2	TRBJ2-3	CASSTRLAGIPTDTQYF	TGTGCCAGCAGTACGCGACTAGCGGGAATTCCCACAGATACGCAGTATTTT
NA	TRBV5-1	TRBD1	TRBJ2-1	CASSPGQGNEQFF	TGCGCCAGCAGCCCGGGACAGGGGAATGAGCAGTTCTTC
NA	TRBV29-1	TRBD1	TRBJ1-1	CSVEAPAGGTEAFF	TGCAGCGTTGAAGCCCCCGCAGGGGGCACTGAAGCTTTCTTT
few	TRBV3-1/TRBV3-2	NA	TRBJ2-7	CASSRKAGTYAGASYEQYF	TGTGCCAGCAGCCGAAAGGCCGGGACTTACGCCGGGGCTTCCTACGAGCAGTACTTC
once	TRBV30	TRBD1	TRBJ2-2	CAWSHNRGGELFF	TGTGCCTGGAGTCACAACAGGGGGGGGGAGCTGTTTTTT
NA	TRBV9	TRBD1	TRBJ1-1	CASSVRQGTEAFF	TGTGCCAGCAGCGTTCGACAGGGCACTGAAGCTTTCTTT
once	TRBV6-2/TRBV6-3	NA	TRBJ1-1	CASSWTRNTEAFF	TGTGCCAGCAGTTGGACTAGGAACACTGAAGCTTTCTTT
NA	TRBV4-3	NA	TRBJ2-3	CASSQDGDLVLGTQYF	TGCGCCAGCAGCCAAGACGGGGATCTCGTGTTGGGTACGCAGTATTTT
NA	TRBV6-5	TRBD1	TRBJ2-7	CASRPGQGSYEQYF	TGTGCCAGCAGGCCGGGACAGGGTTCCTACGAGCAGTACTTC
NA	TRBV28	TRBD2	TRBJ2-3	CASSFFTSGRADTQYF	TGTGCCAGCAGTTTTTTCACTAGCGGGAGGGCGGATACGCAGTATTTT
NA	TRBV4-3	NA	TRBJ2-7	CASSQGADKNYEQYF	TGCGCCAGCAGCCAAGGTGCCGACAAAAACTACGAGCAGTACTTC